Listed below are T cell receptor beta chains from one sample, sequenced in a study of blood T cell repertoires in COVID-19. Here immunoSEQ multiplex PCR was the method, and the copy in TCRdb shows in-frame clones only, minus some. The data contain some 100,000 clones, about four fifths of them singletons. Material for sequencing was peripheral blood. All receptors come from a man aged 50 to 59 with active or convalescent COVID-19. CDR3s include the opening cysteine and the closing phenylalanine or tryptophan. Fields, in order: clone size, V gene, J gene, D gene, CDR3 DNA, CDR3 protein. The D gene is left open where the match is weak. Clone size is stated in some rows and not others, as once, few, many or a class when expanded.

clone size: NA
V gene: TRBV5-1
J gene: TRBJ2-1
D gene: TRBD2
CDR3 DNA: TGCGCCAGCAGCTTGAAACCTAGCGGGGGAGGGAATGAGCAGTTCTTC
CDR3 protein: CASSLKPSGGGNEQFF

clone size: NA
V gene: TRBV30
J gene: TRBJ2-3
D gene: TRBD2
CDR3 DNA: TGTGCCTGGAGTCCGGCGGGGGGGGAAGATACGCAGTATTTT
CDR3 protein: CAWSPAGGEDTQYF

clone size: NA
V gene: TRBV19
J gene: TRBJ1-1
D gene: NA
CDR3 DNA: TGTGCCAGTAGTATGATCGGAGGGGAGGCTTTCTTT
CDR3 protein: CASSMIGGEAFF

clone size: NA
V gene: TRBV7-2
J gene: TRBJ2-7
D gene: TRBD2
CDR3 DNA: TGTGCCAGCAGCTTAGCTGGGGGACTAGAATACGAGCAGTACTTC
CDR3 protein: CASSLAGGLEYEQYF

clone size: NA
V gene: TRBV12-3/TRBV12-4
J gene: TRBJ1-2
D gene: NA
CDR3 DNA: TGTGCCAGCAGCAAGACCCGGGACACCGGCTACACCTTC
CDR3 protein: CASSKTRDTGYTF

clone size: NA
V gene: TRBV5-1
J gene: TRBJ2-2
D gene: TRBD2
CDR3 DNA: TGCGCCAGCACGGTTAGCGGGGCGAACACCGGGGAGCTGTTTTTT
CDR3 protein: CASTVSGANTGELFF

clone size: NA
V gene: TRBV12-3/TRBV12-4
J gene: TRBJ2-5
D gene: NA
CDR3 DNA: TGTGCCAGCAGGCGGGACAGACAAGAGACCCAGTACTTC
CDR3 protein: CASRRDRQETQYF

clone size: NA
V gene: TRBV4-1
J gene: TRBJ2-1
D gene: TRBD1
CDR3 DNA: TGCGCCAGCAGTAGGGGGGACAGGGGTTACAATGAGCAGTTCTTC
CDR3 protein: CASSRGDRGYNEQFF

clone size: NA
V gene: TRBV3-1/TRBV3-2
J gene: TRBJ1-6
D gene: NA
CDR3 DNA: TGTGCCAGCAGCCAAGTCGCGAAGATCTCCTATAATTCACCCCTCCACTTT
CDR3 protein: CASSQVAKISYNSPLHF

clone size: NA
V gene: TRBV7-2
J gene: TRBJ2-1
D gene: TRBD2
CDR3 DNA: TGTGCCAGCAGCCGGACTAGCGGGGGTGTCTACAATGAGCAGTTCTTC
CDR3 protein: CASSRTSGGVYNEQFF

clone size: NA
V gene: TRBV6-1
J gene: TRBJ2-5
D gene: NA
CDR3 DNA: TGTGCCAGCAGTGAACCTAGTTGGGTGATGGGTCCAGAGACCCAGTACTTC
CDR3 protein: CASSEPSWVMGPETQYF

clone size: NA
V gene: TRBV7-2
J gene: TRBJ2-7
D gene: TRBD2
CDR3 DNA: TGTGCCAGCAGCTCCCAGGGGAGCGGGGGTGCCTACGAGCAGTACTTC
CDR3 protein: CASSSQGSGGAYEQYF

clone size: NA
V gene: TRBV5-1
J gene: TRBJ1-4
D gene: TRBD1
CDR3 DNA: TGCGCCAGCAGCCCGGGGACAGGGGGCGGCGAAAAACTGTTTTTT
CDR3 protein: CASSPGTGGGEKLFF

clone size: once
V gene: TRBV5-1
J gene: TRBJ1-4
D gene: TRBD1
CDR3 DNA: TGCGCCAGCAGTAAGGGGGCAGGAACTAATGAAAAACTGTTTTTT
CDR3 protein: CASSKGAGTNEKLFF

clone size: NA
V gene: TRBV7-2
J gene: TRBJ2-5
D gene: TRBD2
CDR3 DNA: TGTGCCAGCAGCTTAGTCAGCGGGGGGACCCAAGAGACCCAGTACTTC
CDR3 protein: CASSLVSGGTQETQYF

clone size: NA
V gene: TRBV25-1
J gene: TRBJ1-6
D gene: NA
CDR3 DNA: TGTGCCAGTAACAGGGTTGACGGATCACCCCTCCACTTT
CDR3 protein: CASNRVDGSPLHF

clone size: few
V gene: TRBV7-9
J gene: TRBJ2-7
D gene: NA
CDR3 DNA: TGTGCCAGCACCACCCGGGGGTACTCCTACGAGCAGTACTTC
CDR3 protein: CASTTRGYSYEQYF

clone size: once
V gene: TRBV24-1
J gene: TRBJ1-5
D gene: NA
CDR3 DNA: TGTGCCACCAGTGAACAGGTAAATCAGCCCCAGCATTTT
CDR3 protein: CATSEQVNQPQHF

clone size: NA
V gene: TRBV5-1
J gene: TRBJ2-7
D gene: NA
CDR3 DNA: TGCGCCAGCAGCTTGTTCCAGGGGGGTTCCTACGAGCAGTACTTC
CDR3 protein: CASSLFQGGSYEQYF

clone size: NA
V gene: TRBV10-1
J gene: TRBJ1-2
D gene: NA
CDR3 DNA: TGCGCCAGCGGGGACACCTATGGCTACACCTTC
CDR3 protein: CASGDTYGYTF

clone size: NA
V gene: TRBV12-3/TRBV12-4
J gene: TRBJ1-2
D gene: NA
CDR3 DNA: TGTGCCAGCAGAGATACAGGGAACTATGGCTACACCTTC
CDR3 protein: CASRDTGNYGYTF

clone size: NA
V gene: TRBV24-1
J gene: TRBJ2-1
D gene: NA
CDR3 DNA: TGTGCCACCAGTGATACCGGGTCTTACTCCTACAATGAGCAGTTCTTC
CDR3 protein: CATSDTGSYSYNEQFF

clone size: NA
V gene: TRBV5-1
J gene: TRBJ2-1
D gene: NA
CDR3 DNA: TGCGCCAGCAGCTTTAGTTACAGCTCCTACAATGAGCAGTTCTTC
CDR3 protein: CASSFSYSSYNEQFF

clone size: NA
V gene: TRBV11-2
J gene: TRBJ1-3
D gene: NA
CDR3 DNA: TGTGCCAGCAGCGGACCGGGACACGTCTCTGGAAACACCATATATTTT
CDR3 protein: CASSGPGHVSGNTIYF

clone size: NA
V gene: TRBV6-2/TRBV6-3
J gene: TRBJ1-1
D gene: TRBD1
CDR3 DNA: TGTGCCAGCAGTTGGGATCCCAACAGGGGGCGGAACACTGAAGCTTTCTTT
CDR3 protein: CASSWDPNRGRNTEAFF

clone size: NA
V gene: TRBV30
J gene: TRBJ1-4
D gene: TRBD1
CDR3 DNA: TGTGCCAAACAGGGGATCGGTGAAAAACTGTTTTTT
CDR3 protein: CAKQGIGEKLFF

clone size: NA
V gene: TRBV24-1
J gene: TRBJ2-5
D gene: TRBD1
CDR3 DNA: TGTGCCACCAGTGATTTGCGTCCGGGACAGGGAGGGGAGACCCAGTACTTC
CDR3 protein: CATSDLRPGQGGETQYF

clone size: NA
V gene: TRBV5-1
J gene: TRBJ2-1
D gene: NA
CDR3 DNA: TGCGCCAGCAGCTTGGATGGCAGCTCCTACAATGAGCAGTTCTTC
CDR3 protein: CASSLDGSSYNEQFF

clone size: NA
V gene: TRBV11-2
J gene: TRBJ2-3
D gene: TRBD1
CDR3 DNA: TGTGCCAGCAGCTTCCGGGACAGGGACCCAGATACGCAGTATTTT
CDR3 protein: CASSFRDRDPDTQYF

clone size: NA
V gene: TRBV10-3
J gene: TRBJ2-2
D gene: NA
CDR3 DNA: TGTGCCATCAGTGAGTCTGGCCGATTGAACACCGGGGAGCTGTTTTTT
CDR3 protein: CAISESGRLNTGELFF